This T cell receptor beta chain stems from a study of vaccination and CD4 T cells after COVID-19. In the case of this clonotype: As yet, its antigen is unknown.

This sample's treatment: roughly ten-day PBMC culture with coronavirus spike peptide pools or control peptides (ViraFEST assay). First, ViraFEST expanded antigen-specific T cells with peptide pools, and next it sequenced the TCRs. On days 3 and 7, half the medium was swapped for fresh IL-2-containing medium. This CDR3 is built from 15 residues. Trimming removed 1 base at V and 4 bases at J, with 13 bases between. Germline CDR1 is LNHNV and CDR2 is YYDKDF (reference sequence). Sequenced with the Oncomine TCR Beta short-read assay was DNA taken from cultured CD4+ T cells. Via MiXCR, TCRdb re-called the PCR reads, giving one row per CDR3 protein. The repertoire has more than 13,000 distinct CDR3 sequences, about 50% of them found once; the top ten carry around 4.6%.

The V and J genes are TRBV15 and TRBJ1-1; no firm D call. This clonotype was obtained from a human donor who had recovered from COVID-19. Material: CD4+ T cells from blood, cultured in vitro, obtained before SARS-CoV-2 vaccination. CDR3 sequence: CATSRAASFSTEAFF. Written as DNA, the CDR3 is TGTGCCACCAGCAGAGCGGCCAGCTTTTCCACTGAAGCTTTCTTT.